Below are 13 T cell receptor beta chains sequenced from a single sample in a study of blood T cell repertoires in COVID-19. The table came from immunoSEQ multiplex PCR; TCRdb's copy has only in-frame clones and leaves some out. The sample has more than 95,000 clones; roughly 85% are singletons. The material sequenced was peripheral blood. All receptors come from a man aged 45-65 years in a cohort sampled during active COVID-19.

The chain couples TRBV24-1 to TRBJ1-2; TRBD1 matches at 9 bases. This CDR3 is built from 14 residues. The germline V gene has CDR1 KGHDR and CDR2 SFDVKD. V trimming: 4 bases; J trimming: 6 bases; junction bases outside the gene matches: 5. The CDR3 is CATSEGTGINGYTF. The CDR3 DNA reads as TGTGCCACCAGTGAGGGGACAGGGATCAATGGCTACACCTTC.

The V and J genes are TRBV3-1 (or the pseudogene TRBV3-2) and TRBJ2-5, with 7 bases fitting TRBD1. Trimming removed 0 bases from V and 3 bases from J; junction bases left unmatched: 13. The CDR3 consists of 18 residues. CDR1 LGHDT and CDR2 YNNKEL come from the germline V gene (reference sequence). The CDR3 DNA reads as TGTGCCAGCAGCCAAGATGGCGCTTGGACAGGAGCTAAAGAGACCCAGTACTTC. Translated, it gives CASSQDGAWTGAKETQYF.

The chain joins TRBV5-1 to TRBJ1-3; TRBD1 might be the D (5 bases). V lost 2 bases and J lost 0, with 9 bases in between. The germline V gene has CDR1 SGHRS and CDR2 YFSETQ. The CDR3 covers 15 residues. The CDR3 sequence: CASSLGTLSGNTIYF. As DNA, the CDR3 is TGCGCCAGCAGCTTAGGGACTCTCTCTGGAAACACCATATATTTT. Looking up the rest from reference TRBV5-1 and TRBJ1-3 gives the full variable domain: KAGVTQTPRYLIKTRGQQVTLSCSPISGHRSVSWYQQTPGQGLQFLFEYFSETQRNKGNFPGRFSGRQFSNSRSEMNVSTLELGDSALYLCASSLGTLSGNTIYFGEGSWLTVV.

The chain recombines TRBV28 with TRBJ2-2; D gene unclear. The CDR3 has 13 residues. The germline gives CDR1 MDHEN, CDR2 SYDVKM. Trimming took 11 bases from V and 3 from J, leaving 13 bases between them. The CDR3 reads CAGNSRDTGELFF. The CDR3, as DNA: TGTGCCGGCAATTCCCGGGACACCGGGGAGCTGTTTTTT. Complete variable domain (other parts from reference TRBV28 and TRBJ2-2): DVKVTQSSRYLVKRTGEKVFLECVQDMDHENMFWYRQDPGLGLRLIYFSYDVKMKEKGDIPEGYSVSREKKERFSLILESASTNQTSMYLCAGNSRDTGELFFGEGSRLTVL.

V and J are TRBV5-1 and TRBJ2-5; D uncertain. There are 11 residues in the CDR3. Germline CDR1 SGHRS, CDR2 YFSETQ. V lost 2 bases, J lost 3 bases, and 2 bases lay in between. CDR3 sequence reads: CASSFKETQYF. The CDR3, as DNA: TGCGCCAGCAGCTTCAAAGAGACCCAGTACTTC.

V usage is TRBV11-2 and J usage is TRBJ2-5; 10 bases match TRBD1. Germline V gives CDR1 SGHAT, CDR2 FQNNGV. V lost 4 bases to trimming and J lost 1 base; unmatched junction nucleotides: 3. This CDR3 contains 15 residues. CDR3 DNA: TGTGCCAGCAGCTATAGGACAGGGGGCCAAGAGACCCAGTACTTC. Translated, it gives CASSYRTGGQETQYF.

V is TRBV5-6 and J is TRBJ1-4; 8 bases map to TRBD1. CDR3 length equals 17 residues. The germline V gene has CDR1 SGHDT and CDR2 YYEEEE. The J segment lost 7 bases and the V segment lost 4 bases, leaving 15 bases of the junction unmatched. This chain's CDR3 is CASSPRTGKIVGEKLFF. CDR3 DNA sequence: TGTGCCAGCAGCCCCCGGACAGGGAAAATTGTGGGTGAAAAACTGTTTTTT.

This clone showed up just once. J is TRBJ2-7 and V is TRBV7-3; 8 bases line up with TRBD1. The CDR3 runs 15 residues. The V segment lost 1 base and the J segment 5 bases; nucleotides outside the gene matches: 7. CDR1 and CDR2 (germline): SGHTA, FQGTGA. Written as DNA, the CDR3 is TGTGCCAGCAGCTTAATCCCAGGGGGCGGAGACGAGCAGTACTTC. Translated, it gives CASSLIPGGGDEQYF. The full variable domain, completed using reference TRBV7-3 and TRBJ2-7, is GAGVSQTPSNKVTEKGKYVELRCDPISGHTALYWYRQSLGQGPEFLIYFQGTGAADDSGLPNDRFFAVRPEGSVSTLKIQRTERGDSAVYLCASSLIPGGGDEQYFGPGTRLTVT.

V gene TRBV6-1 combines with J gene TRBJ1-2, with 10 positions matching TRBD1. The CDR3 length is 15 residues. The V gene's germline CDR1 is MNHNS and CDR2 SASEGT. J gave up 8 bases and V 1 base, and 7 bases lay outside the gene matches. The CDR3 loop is CASSEGQGAFSGYTF. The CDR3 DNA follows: TGTGCCAGCAGTGAAGGACAGGGGGCTTTCTCCGGCTACACCTTC.

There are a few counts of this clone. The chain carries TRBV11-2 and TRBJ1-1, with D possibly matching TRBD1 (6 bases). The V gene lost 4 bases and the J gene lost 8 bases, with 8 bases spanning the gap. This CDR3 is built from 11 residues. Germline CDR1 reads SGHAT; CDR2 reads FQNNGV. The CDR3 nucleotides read TGTGCCAGCAGCTCGCAGGGGGAAGCTTTCTTT. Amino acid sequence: CASSSQGEAFF.

The CDR3 sequence is CASSLPTDYGYTF. The CDR3, as DNA: TGTGCCAGCAGCCTACCGACAGATTATGGCTACACCTTC. The rearrangement joins TRBV7-2 to TRBJ1-2, with a weak D call TRBD1 (5 bases). This CDR3 comprises 13 residues. V was pared by 5 bases and J by 5 bases, with 12 bases between. The germline V gene encodes CDR1 SGHTA and CDR2 FQGNSA.

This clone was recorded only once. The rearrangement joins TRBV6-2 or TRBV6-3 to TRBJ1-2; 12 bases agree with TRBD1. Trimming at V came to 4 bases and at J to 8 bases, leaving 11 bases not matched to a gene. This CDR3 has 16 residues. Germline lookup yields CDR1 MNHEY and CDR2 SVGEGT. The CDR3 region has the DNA TGTGCCAGCAGTTCCTCGGGGCTGGGACAGGGGGCCGGCTACACCTTC. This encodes CASSSSGLGQGAGYTF.

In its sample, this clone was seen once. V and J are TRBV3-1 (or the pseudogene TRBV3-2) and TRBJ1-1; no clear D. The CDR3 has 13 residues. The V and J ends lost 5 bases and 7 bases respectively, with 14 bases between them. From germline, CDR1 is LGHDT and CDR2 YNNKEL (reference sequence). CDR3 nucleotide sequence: TGTGCCAGCAGCGTCGGAGGACGGAGTGAAGCTTTCTTT. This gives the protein CASSVGGRSEAFF.